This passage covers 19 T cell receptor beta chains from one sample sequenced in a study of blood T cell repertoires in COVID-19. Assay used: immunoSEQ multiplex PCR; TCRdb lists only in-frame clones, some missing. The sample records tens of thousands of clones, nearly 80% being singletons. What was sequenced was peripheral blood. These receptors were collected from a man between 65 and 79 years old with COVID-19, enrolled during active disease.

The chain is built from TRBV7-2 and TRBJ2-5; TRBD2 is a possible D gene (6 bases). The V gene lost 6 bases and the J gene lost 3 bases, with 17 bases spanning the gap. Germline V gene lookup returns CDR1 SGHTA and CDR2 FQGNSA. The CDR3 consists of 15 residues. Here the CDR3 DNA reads TGTGCCAGCAGTCGTTTGGGTGGCGGGAAAGAGACCCAGTACTTC. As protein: CASSRLGGGKETQYF.

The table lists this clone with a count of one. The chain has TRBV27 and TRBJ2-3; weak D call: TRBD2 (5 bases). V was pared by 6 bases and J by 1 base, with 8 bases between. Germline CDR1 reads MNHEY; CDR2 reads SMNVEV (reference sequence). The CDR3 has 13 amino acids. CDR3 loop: CASRRTGTDTQYF. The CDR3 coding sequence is TGTGCCAGCAGGAGGACTGGCACAGATACGCAGTATTTT.

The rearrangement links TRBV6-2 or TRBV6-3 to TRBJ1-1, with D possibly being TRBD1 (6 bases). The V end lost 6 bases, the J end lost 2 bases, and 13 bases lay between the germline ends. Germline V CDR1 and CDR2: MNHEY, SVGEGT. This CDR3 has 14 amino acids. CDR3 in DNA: TGTGCCAGCAGCCACAGGGCTTTAAACACTGAAGCTTTCTTT. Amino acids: CASSHRALNTEAFF.

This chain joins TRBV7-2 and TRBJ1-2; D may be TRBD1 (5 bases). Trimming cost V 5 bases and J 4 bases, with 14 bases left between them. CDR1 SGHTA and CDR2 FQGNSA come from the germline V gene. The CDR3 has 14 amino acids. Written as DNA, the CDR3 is TGTGCCAGCAGCCCTCGACAGCTCGTCTATGGCTACACCTTC. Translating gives CASSPRQLVYGYTF.

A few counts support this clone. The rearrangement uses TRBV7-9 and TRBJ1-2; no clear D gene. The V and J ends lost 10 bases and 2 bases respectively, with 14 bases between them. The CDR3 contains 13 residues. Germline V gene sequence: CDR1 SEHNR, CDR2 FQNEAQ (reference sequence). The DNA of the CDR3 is TGTGCCACCTCACGTGGGCAGAACTATGGCTACACCTTC. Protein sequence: CATSRGQNYGYTF. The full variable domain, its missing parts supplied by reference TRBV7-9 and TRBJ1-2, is DTGVSQNPRHKITKRGQNVTFRCDPISEHNRLYWYRQTLGQGPEFLTYFQNEAQLEKSRLLSDRFSAERPKGSFSTLEIQRTEQGDSAMYLCATSRGQNYGYTFGSGTRLTVV.

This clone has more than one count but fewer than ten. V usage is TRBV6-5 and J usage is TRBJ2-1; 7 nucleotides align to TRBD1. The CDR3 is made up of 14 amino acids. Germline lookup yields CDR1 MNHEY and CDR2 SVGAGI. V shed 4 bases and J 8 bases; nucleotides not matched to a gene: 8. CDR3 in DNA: TGTGCCAGCAGTTGGTCGGGACAGAGCGATGAGCAGTTCTTC. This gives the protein CASSWSGQSDEQFF.

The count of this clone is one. CDR3 protein: CASRRQGSDYGYTF. DNA for the CDR3: TGTGCCAGCAGGCGACAGGGATCTGACTATGGCTACACCTTC. This chain connects TRBV6-5 to TRBJ1-2, with 7 bases lining up with TRBD1. The V gene end was trimmed by 6 bases and the J gene end by 3 bases; junction bases not matched to a gene: 7. The CDR3 runs 14 residues. Germline V lookup: CDR1 MNHEY, CDR2 SVGAGI.

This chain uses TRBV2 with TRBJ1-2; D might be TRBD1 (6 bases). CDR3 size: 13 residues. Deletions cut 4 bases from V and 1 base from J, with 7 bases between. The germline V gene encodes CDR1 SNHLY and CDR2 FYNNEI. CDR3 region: CASSGTVNYGYTF. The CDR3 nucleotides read TGTGCCAGCAGTGGGACAGTTAACTATGGCTACACCTTC.

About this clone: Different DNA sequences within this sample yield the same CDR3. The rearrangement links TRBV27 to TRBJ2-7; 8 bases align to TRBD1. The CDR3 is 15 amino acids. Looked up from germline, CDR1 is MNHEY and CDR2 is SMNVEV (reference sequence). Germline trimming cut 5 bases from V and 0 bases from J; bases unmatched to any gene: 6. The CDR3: CASSRTGTGSYEQYF. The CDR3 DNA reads TGTGCCAGCAGTCGGACCGGGACAGGCTCCTACGAGCAGTACTTC.

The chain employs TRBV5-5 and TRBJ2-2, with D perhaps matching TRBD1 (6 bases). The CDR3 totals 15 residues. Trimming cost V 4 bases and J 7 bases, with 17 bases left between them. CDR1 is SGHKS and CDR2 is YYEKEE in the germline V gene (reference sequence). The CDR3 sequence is CASSPRTAQGGELFF. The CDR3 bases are TGTGCCAGCAGCCCTCGGACAGCCCAAGGCGGGGAGCTGTTTTTT.

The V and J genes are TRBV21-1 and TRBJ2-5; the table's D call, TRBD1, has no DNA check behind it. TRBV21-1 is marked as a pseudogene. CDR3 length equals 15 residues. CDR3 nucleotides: TGTGCCAGCAGCAAAACAGACAGGTACCAAGAGACCCAGTACTTC. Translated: CASSKTDRYQETQYF.

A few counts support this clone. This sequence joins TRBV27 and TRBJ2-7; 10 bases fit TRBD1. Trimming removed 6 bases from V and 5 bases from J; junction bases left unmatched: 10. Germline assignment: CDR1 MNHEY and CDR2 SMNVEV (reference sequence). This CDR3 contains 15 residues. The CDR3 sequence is CASRPNTGTGDEQYF. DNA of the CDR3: TGTGCCAGCAGACCAAACACCGGGACAGGGGACGAGCAGTACTTC.

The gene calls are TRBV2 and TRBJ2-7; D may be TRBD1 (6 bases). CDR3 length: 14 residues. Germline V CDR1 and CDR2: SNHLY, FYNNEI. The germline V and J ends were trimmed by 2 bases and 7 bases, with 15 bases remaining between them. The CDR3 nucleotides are TGTGCCAGCAGTGAATCAGTGACAGGAGGTGAGCAGTACTTC. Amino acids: CASSESVTGGEQYF.

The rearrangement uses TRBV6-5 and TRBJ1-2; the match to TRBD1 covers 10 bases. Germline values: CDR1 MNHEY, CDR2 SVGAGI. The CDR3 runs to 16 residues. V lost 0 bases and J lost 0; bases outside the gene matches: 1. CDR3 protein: CASSYSTGGANYGYTF. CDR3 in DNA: TGTGCCAGCAGTTACTCGACAGGGGGCGCTAACTATGGCTACACCTTC.

CDR3 region: CASSLGDRAINEQFF. As DNA, the CDR3 is TGTGCCAGCAGCTTAGGTGACAGGGCAATCAATGAGCAGTTCTTC. This chain links TRBV7-2 with TRBJ2-1; the match to TRBD1 covers 7 bases. CDR1 and CDR2 (germline): SGHTA, FQGNSA. This CDR3 region has 15 residues. Trimming removed 1 base from V and 6 bases from J; junction bases left unmatched: 6.

CDR3 in amino acids: CAISASPGQGNQETQYF. CDR3 DNA sequence: TGTGCCATCAGTGCGAGTCCGGGACAGGGTAACCAAGAGACCCAGTACTTC. The chain recombines TRBV10-3 with TRBJ2-5, with TRBD1 identical over 9 bases. The CDR3 runs 17 residues. V dropped 4 bases and J dropped 0; count of bases not matched to a gene: 9. The germline gives CDR1 ENHRY, CDR2 SYGVKD.

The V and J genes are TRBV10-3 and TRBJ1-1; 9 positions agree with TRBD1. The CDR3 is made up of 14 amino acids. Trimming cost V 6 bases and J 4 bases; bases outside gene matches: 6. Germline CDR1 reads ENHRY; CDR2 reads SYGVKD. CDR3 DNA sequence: TGTGCCATCAGAAAACAGGGGGCCAGCACTGAAGCTTTCTTT. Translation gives CAIRKQGASTEAFF.

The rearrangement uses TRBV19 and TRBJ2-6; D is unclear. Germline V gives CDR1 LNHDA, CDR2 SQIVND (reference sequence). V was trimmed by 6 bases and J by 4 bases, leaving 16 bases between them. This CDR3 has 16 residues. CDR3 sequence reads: CASSPQSTSGANVLTF. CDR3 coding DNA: TGTGCCAGTAGCCCGCAATCTACCTCGGGGGCCAACGTCCTGACTTTC.

CDR3 loop: CASSQGLLGTQYF. The CDR3 DNA reads as TGCGCCAGCAGCCAGGGGCTGCTCGGTACGCAGTATTTT. The chain joins TRBV4-3 to TRBJ2-3; D may be TRBD1 (5 bases). The CDR3 has 13 residues. Trimming removed 3 bases at V and 8 bases at J, with 12 bases between. Germline CDR1 LGHNA, CDR2 YSLEER.